The 27 T cell receptor beta chains presented below share a single source sample, sequenced in a study of blood T cell repertoires in COVID-19 (dated by TCRdb to 2020 to 2021). The library was prepared using the immunoSEQ multiplex PCR assay. The clones in this table, taken by TCRdb from immuneACCESS, are in-frame only. Not every clone is retained; where verified, under half of the shortfall comes from an unresolved V gene, and the cause of the rest is unknown. In all, the sample holds about 410,000 clones, and 70% to 90% of those were seen once. The ten most abundant clones make up under 2% of the sample. The sample taken for sequencing was peripheral blood. The receptors come from a woman aged 40 to 50 with COVID-19, enrolled during active disease.

This clone was observed a few times. The CDR3 DNA follows: TGTGCCAGTAGTATAAGGGGAAGAGGCGATGGCTACACCTTC. The encoded protein is CASSIRGRGDGYTF. This chain joins TRBV19 and TRBJ1-2; possibly TRBD1 for D (5 bases). V was shortened by 2 bases and J by 6 bases, with 13 bases between the two germline ends. The germline gives CDR1 LNHDA, CDR2 SQIVND (reference sequence). The CDR3 runs to 14 residues.

The chain combines TRBV30 with TRBJ1-2; D unclear. The germline V gene encodes CDR1 GTSNPN and CDR2 SVGIG (reference sequence). This CDR3 is built from 13 residues. V gave up 2 bases and J gave up 1 base, with 8 bases separating them. CDR3 bases: TGTGCCTGGAGTACCGGACTTAACTATGGCTACACCTTC. Its translation: CAWSTGLNYGYTF.

Comment on this clone: The identical CDR3 is also encoded by other nucleotide sequences in the sample. This chain uses TRBV9 with TRBJ1-1, with D perhaps matching TRBD1 (6 bases). Trimming took 0 bases from V and 1 from J, leaving 7 bases between them. Germline V CDR1 and CDR2: SGDLS, YYNGEE. This CDR3 has 14 residues. This chain's CDR3 is CASSVDRANTEAFF. CDR3 coding DNA: TGTGCCAGCAGCGTAGACAGGGCGAACACTGAAGCTTTCTTT.

The genes are TRBV2 and TRBJ1-1; 7 bases are shared with TRBD1. Trimming at V came to 7 bases and at J to 2 bases, leaving 7 bases not matched to a gene. Germline V CDR1 and CDR2: SNHLY, FYNNEI. The CDR3 totals 14 residues. The CDR3 nucleotides are TGTGCCAGCACCTTAGGGACAGTCAACACTGAAGCTTTCTTT. Its translation is CASTLGTVNTEAFF.

This clone was observed a single time. The chain has TRBV7-2 and TRBJ1-6; D gene ambiguous. The V gene's germline CDR1 is SGHTA and CDR2 FQGNSA. V lost 1 base to trimming and J lost 6 bases, with 13 bases between them. The CDR3 contains 16 residues. The CDR3 loop reads CASSLEPGMGNSPLHF. CDR3 DNA: TGTGCCAGCAGCTTAGAGCCCGGGATGGGTAATTCACCCCTCCACTTT.

The V gene is TRBV4-3, the J gene TRBJ2-3, with D maybe TRBD1 (6 bases). Per germline, CDR1 LGHNA and CDR2 YSLEER. V was cut by 0 bases and J by 4 bases, with 11 bases left in between. This CDR3 is built from 15 residues. As DNA, the CDR3 is TGCGCCAGCAGCCAAGATCAGGGGAAGGCAGATACGCAGTATTTT. Its protein product is CASSQDQGKADTQYF.

This clone occurred once. This specimen includes other DNA sequences encoding the same CDR3. The chain recombines TRBV18 with TRBJ1-1; possible D gene TRBD1, 5 bases. The V and J ends lost 0 bases and 3 bases respectively, with 8 bases between them. CDR1 KGHSH and CDR2 LQKENI come from the germline V gene. The CDR3 is made up of 14 amino acids. CDR3 DNA: TGTGCCAGCTCACCACCGGGGGGATACACTGAAGCTTTCTTT. It is translated as CASSPPGGYTEAFF.

The V call is TRBV27, the J call TRBJ1-1, with 7 bases fitting TRBD1. The ends lost 7 bases at V and 0 bases at J; junction bases unmatched: 8. The CDR3 is made up of 15 amino acids. Germline V CDR1 and CDR2: MNHEY, SMNVEV (reference sequence). In DNA, the CDR3 is TGTGCCAGCACCTTGACTAGGGGGCTGAACACTGAAGCTTTCTTT. This sequence encodes CASTLTRGLNTEAFF.

This clone was seen only once. The rearrangement uses TRBV7-9 and TRBJ1-2; maybe TRBD1 (6 bases). The V end lost 8 bases, the J end lost 1 base, and 17 bases lay between the germline ends. The CDR3 sequence is 15 residues long. The germline V gene has CDR1 SEHNR and CDR2 FQNEAQ (reference sequence). Written as DNA, the CDR3 is TGTGCCAGCTGGAGAGGGGGGGGGCTTAACTATGGCTACACCTTC. Its translation is CASWRGGGLNYGYTF.

This chain links TRBV5-1 with TRBJ2-1; 7 bases align to TRBD2. The CDR3 has 16 residues. Germline CDR1 is SGHRS and CDR2 is YFSETQ. V dropped 0 bases and J dropped 7; count of bases not matched to a gene: 10. For the CDR3, the DNA is TGCGCCAGCAGCTTGGCCGCTAGCGGCAACTTAAATGAGCAGTTCTTC. Amino acid sequence: CASSLAASGNLNEQFF.

The rearrangement links TRBV4-2 to TRBJ2-5; 9 bases line up with TRBD2. The V segment lost 8 bases and the J segment 2 bases; nucleotides outside the gene matches: 6. CDR1 is LGHNA and CDR2 is YNFKEQ in the germline V gene. CDR3 length: 14 amino acids. The DNA for the CDR3 is TGTGCCAGCGGAACGGCGGGGGGGCAAGAGACCCAGTACTTC. It translates to CASGTAGGQETQYF.

In regard to this clone: Since a much larger clone is just one base distant, this may be a read error. The gene calls are TRBV28 and TRBJ2-7; 11 nucleotides line up with TRBD2. The CDR3 runs 14 residues. CDR1 is MDHEN, CDR2 SYDVKM, per germline. The J segment lost 1 base and the V segment lost 4 bases, leaving 0 bases of the junction unmatched. The CDR3 loop is CASSSSGGSYEQYF. The DNA for the CDR3 is TGTGCCAGCAGTTCTAGCGGGGGGTCCTACGAGCAGTACTTC.

This chain links TRBV9 with TRBJ1-1; D uncertain. Trimming removed 4 bases from V and 3 bases from J, with 7 bases in between. The CDR3 length is 12 residues. Germline V CDR1 and CDR2: SGDLS, YYNGEE. CDR3 sequence: CASSLSDTEAFF. Written as DNA, the CDR3 is TGTGCCAGCAGCCTGTCGGACACTGAAGCTTTCTTT.

The chain links TRBV5-6 to TRBJ1-1; perhaps TRBD1 as D (5 bases). Trimming left V 0 bases short and J 0 bases short, with 9 bases between. The CDR3 totals 15 residues. Germline lookup yields CDR1 SGHDT and CDR2 YYEEEE. CDR3 nucleotides: TGTGCCAGCAGCTTGGACAGGCTCCTGAACACTGAAGCTTTCTTT. Translating gives CASSLDRLLNTEAFF.

The V gene is TRBV15, the J gene TRBJ1-1; no clear D gene. The ends were cut back, 1 base at V and 4 bases at J, with 10 bases in the middle. CDR1 is LNHNV, CDR2 YYDKDF, per germline (reference sequence). The CDR3 is made up of 14 amino acids. DNA of the CDR3: TGTGCCACCAGCAGAGGGGTAGGAGCCACTGAAGCTTTCTTT. This gives the protein CATSRGVGATEAFF.

The chain employs TRBV3-1 (or the pseudogene TRBV3-2) and TRBJ2-7; D call uncertain. The germline V and J ends were trimmed by 4 bases and 1 base, with 11 bases remaining between them. Germline V CDR1 and CDR2: LGHDT, YNNKEL (reference sequence). This CDR3 region has 14 residues. CDR3 in amino acids: CASSPKVQSYEQYF. CDR3 nucleotides: TGTGCCAGCAGCCCCAAGGTACAGTCCTACGAGCAGTACTTC.

As regards this clone: Other DNA sequences from this sample encode an identical CDR3 as well. The J gene is TRBJ1-2, the V gene TRBV5-5; TRBD1 matches at 8 bases. The CDR3 is 13 residues long. The germline V gene encodes CDR1 SGHKS and CDR2 YYEKEE (reference sequence). J gave up 6 bases and V 2 bases, and 3 bases lay outside the gene matches. The CDR3 bases are TGTGCCAGCAGCTTCACAGGGGGGAATGGCTACACCTTC. This encodes CASSFTGGNGYTF.

This clone was counted a few times. The V call is TRBV29-1, the J call TRBJ2-7; 7 nucleotides line up with TRBD1. V dropped 8 bases and J dropped 3; count of bases not matched to a gene: 10. Germline loops: CDR1 SQVTM, CDR2 ANQGSEA. The CDR3 length is 13 residues. Written as DNA, the CDR3 is TGCAGCACTACAGGGGACAGCTACTACGAGCAGTACTTC. Its translation: CSTTGDSYYEQYF.

The J gene is TRBJ1-5, the V gene TRBV6-4, with TRBD1 identical over 7 bases. The V segment lost 2 bases and the J segment 9 bases; nucleotides outside the gene matches: 16. Germline-derived CDR1 and CDR2 are MRHNA and SNTAGT. CDR3 size: 17 residues. CDR3 nucleotide sequence: TGTGCCAGCAGTGACGGAAAAGGGGGCGCGGGGGGAGGGCCCCAGCATTTT. Translating it yields CASSDGKGGAGGGPQHF.

The V and J genes are TRBV10-3 and TRBJ1-2; 8 nucleotides match TRBD1. This CDR3 has 13 amino acids. Trimming cost V 10 bases and J 6 bases; bases outside gene matches: 10. The germline V gene encodes CDR1 ENHRY and CDR2 SYGVKD. The CDR3 spells CATVSDREDGYTF. CDR3 nucleotide sequence: TGTGCCACCGTATCGGACAGGGAAGATGGCTACACCTTC.

The gene calls are TRBV5-1 and TRBJ2-6; D ambiguous. Trimming cost V 3 bases and J 1 base, with 11 bases left between them. The CDR3 is made up of 16 amino acids. Germline V gene data show CDR1 as SGHRS and CDR2 as YFSETQ. CDR3 sequence reads: CASSSYRVSGANVLTF. CDR3 sequence (DNA): TGCGCCAGCAGCTCCTACAGAGTTTCTGGGGCCAACGTCCTGACTTTC.

This clone showed up just once. The chain combines TRBV2 with TRBJ2-3; TRBD1 is a possible D gene (5 bases). Germline V gives CDR1 SNHLY, CDR2 FYNNEI. The V gene lost 6 bases and the J gene lost 1 base, with 14 bases spanning the gap. The CDR3 runs 15 residues. The CDR3 DNA sequence: TGTGCCAGCAGGGGCTCCCAGGGCGGCACAGATACGCAGTATTTT. Its translation: CASRGSQGGTDTQYF.

This sequence joins TRBV29-1 and TRBJ1-1; a possible D gene is TRBD1 (6 bases). The CDR3 contains 13 residues. V was clipped by 4 bases and J by 4 bases, with 13 bases between them. The V gene's germline CDR1 is SQVTM and CDR2 ANQGSEA. CDR3: CSVAQNRATEAFF. As DNA, the CDR3 is TGCAGCGTTGCACAAAACAGGGCCACTGAAGCTTTCTTT.

The V call is TRBV6-6, the J call TRBJ1-3; 7 bases align to TRBD1. This CDR3 is 16 amino acids long. In germline, CDR1 is MNHNY, CDR2 SVGAGI (reference sequence). V dropped 6 bases and J dropped 0; count of bases not matched to a gene: 8. The CDR3 nucleotides are TGTGCCAGCAGCCCCGGGACAGCGGACTCTGGAAACACCATATATTTT. This codes for CASSPGTADSGNTIYF.

This chain uses TRBV6-2 or TRBV6-3 with TRBJ2-1; 8 bases match TRBD2. Germline values: CDR1 MNHEY, CDR2 SVGEGT. The CDR3 is 13 residues long. Trimming removed 5 bases from V and 6 bases from J; junction bases left unmatched: 3. CDR3 sequence (DNA): TGTGCCAGCAGTCACGGACTAGCCAATGAGCAGTTCTTC. It specifies CASSHGLANEQFF.

The gene calls are TRBV6-5 and TRBJ2-5; D not certain. The CDR3 totals 14 residues. Trimming left V 0 bases short and J 2 bases short, with 7 bases between. Germline CDR1 reads MNHEY; CDR2 reads SVGAGI. The CDR3 is CASSYSSIQETQYF. CDR3 DNA: TGTGCCAGCAGTTACTCGAGTATTCAAGAGACCCAGTACTTC.

The chain recombines TRBV9 with TRBJ1-1; 9 bases align to TRBD1. V lost 3 bases to trimming and J lost 1 base; unmatched junction nucleotides: 4. Germline V gene sequence: CDR1 SGDLS, CDR2 YYNGEE. The CDR3 totals 15 residues. CDR3 bases: TGTGCCAGCAGCGGGAGACAGGGGGGGAACACTGAAGCTTTCTTT. It translates to CASSGRQGGNTEAFF. The full variable domain, in which reference TRBV9 and TRBJ1-1 provide the parts outside the CDR3, is DSGVTQTPKHLITATGQRVTLRCSPRSGDLSVYWYQQSLDQGLQFLIQYYNGEERAKGNILERFSAQQFPDLHSELNLSSLELGDSALYFCASSGRQGGNTEAFFGQGTRLTVV.